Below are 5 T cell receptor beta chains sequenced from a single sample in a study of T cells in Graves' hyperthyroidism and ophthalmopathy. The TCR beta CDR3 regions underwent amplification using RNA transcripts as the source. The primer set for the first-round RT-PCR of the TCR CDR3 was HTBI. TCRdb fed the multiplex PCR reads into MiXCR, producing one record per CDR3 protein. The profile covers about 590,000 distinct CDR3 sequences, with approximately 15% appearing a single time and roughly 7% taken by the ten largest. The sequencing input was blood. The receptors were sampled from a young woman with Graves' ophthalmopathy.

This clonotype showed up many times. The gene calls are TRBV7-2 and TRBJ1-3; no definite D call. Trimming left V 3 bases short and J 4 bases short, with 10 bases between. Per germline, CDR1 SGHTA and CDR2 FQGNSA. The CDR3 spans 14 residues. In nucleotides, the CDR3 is TGTGCCAGCAGCTTCAGCGGGGTGGGAAACACCATATATTTT. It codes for CASSFSGVGNTIYF. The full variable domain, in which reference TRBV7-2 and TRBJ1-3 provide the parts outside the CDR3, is GAGVSQSPSNKVTEKGKDVELRCDPISGHTALYWYRQSLGQGLEFLIYFQGNSAPDKSGLPSDRFSAERTGGSVSTLTIQRTQQEDSAVYLCASSFSGVGNTIYFGEGSWLTVV.

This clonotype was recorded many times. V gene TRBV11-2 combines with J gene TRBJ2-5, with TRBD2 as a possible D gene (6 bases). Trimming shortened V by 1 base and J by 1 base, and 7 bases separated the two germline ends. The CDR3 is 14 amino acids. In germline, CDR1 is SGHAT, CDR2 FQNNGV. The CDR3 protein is CASSLGTTQETQYF. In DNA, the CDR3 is TGTGCCAGCAGCTTAGGGACTACCCAAGAGACCCAGTACTTC.

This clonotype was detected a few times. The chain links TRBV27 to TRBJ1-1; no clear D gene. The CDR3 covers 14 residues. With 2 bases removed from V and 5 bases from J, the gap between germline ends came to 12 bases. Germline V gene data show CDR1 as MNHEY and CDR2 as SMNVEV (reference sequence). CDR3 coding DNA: TGTGCCAGCAGTTTAAGTTATGGGGTTACTGAAGCTTTCTTT. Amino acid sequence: CASSLSYGVTEAFF.

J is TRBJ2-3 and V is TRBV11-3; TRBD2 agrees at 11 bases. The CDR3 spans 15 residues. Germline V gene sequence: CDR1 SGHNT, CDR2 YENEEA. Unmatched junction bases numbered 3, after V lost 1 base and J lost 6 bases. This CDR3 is CASSLVASGRDTQYF. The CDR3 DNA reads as TGTGCCAGCAGCTTAGTAGCTAGCGGGAGGGATACGCAGTATTTT.

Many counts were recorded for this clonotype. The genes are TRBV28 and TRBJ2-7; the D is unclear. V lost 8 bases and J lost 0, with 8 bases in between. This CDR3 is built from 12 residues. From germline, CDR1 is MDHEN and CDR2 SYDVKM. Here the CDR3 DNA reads TGTGCCAGCGCGGCTAGCTCCTACGAGCAGTACTTC. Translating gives CASAASSYEQYF. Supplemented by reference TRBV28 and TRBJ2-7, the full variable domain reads DVKVTQSSRYLVKRTGEKVFLECVQDMDHENMFWYRQDPGLGLRLIYFSYDVKMKEKGDIPEGYSVSREKKERFSLILESASTNQTSMYLCASAASSYEQYFGPGTRLTVT.